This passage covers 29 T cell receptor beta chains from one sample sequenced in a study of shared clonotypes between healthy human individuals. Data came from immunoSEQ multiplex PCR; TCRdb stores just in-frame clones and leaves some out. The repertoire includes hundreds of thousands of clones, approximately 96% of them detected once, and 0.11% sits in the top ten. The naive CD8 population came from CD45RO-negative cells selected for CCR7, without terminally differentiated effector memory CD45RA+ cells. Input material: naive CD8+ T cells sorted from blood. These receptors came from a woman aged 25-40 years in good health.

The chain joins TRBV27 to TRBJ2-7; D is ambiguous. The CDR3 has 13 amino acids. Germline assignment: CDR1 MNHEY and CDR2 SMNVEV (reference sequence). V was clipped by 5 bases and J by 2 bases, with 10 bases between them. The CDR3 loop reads CASSPTAAYEQYF. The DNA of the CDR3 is TGTGCCAGCAGTCCTACAGCAGCCTACGAGCAGTACTTC.

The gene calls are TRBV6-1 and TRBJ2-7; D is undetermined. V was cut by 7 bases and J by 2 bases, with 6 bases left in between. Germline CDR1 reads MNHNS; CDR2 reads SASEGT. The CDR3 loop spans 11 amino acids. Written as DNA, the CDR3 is TGTGCCAGCAACGGCCCCTACGAGCAGTACTTC. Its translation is CASNGPYEQYF.

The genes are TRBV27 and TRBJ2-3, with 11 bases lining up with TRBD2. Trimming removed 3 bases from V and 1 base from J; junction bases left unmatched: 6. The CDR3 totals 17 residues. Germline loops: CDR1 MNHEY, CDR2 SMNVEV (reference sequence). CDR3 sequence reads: CASSLLAGGPGTDTQYF. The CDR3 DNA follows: TGTGCCAGCAGTTTGTTAGCGGGAGGGCCCGGCACAGATACGCAGTATTTT.

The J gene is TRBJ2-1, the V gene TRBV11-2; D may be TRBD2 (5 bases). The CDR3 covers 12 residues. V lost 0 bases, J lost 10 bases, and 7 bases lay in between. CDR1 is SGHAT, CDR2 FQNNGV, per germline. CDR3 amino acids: CASSLDSGEQFF. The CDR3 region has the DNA TGTGCCAGCAGCTTAGACAGCGGAGAGCAGTTCTTC.

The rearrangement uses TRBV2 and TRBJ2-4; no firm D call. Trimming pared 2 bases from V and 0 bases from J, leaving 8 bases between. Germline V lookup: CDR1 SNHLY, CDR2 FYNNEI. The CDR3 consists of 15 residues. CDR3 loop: CASSEPGRAKNIQYF. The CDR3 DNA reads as TGTGCCAGCAGTGAACCAGGCCGAGCCAAAAACATTCAGTACTTC.

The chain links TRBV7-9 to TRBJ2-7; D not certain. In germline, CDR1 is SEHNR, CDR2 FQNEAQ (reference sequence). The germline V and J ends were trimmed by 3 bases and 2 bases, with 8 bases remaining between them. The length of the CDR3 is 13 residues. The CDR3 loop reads CASSFDGPYEQYF. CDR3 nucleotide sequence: TGTGCCAGCAGCTTTGACGGACCCTACGAGCAGTACTTC.

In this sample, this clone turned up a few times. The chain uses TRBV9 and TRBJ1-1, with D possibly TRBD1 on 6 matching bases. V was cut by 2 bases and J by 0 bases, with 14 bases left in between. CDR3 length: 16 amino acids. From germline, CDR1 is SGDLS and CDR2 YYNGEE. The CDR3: CASSVNREDLNTEAFF. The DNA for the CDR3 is TGTGCCAGCAGCGTGAACAGGGAGGATTTGAACACTGAAGCTTTCTTT.

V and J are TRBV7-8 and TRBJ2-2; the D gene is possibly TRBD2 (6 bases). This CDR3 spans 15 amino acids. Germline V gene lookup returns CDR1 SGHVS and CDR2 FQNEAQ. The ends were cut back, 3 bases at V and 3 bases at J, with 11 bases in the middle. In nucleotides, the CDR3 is TGTGCCAGCAGCTTGCCTAGCGTTGACACCGGGGAGCTGTTTTTT. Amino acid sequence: CASSLPSVDTGELFF.

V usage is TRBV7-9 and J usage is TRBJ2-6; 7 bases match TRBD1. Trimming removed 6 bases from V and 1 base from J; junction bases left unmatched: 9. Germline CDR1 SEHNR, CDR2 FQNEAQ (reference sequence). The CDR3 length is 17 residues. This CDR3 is CASSYRQGASGANVLTF. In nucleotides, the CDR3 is TGTGCCAGCAGTTATCGACAGGGAGCGTCTGGGGCCAACGTCCTGACTTTC.

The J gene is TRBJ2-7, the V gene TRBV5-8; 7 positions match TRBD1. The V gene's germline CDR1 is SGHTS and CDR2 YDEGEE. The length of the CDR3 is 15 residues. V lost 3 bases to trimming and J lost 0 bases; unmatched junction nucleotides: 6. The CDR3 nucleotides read TGTGCCAGCAGCTGGGACAGACTGAACTCCTACGAGCAGTACTTC. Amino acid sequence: CASSWDRLNSYEQYF.

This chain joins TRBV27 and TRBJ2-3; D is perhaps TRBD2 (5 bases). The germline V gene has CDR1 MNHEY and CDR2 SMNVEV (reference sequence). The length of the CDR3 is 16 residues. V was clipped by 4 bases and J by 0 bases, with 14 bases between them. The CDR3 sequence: CASSYYTGDSTDTQYF. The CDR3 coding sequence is TGTGCCAGCAGTTACTACACCGGGGATAGCACAGATACGCAGTATTTT.

The DNA for the CDR3 is TGTGCCAGCAGTATACACAGGAGTAAGTATAGCAATCAGCCCCAGCATTTT. Amino acid sequence: CASSIHRSKYSNQPQHF. V and J are TRBV28 and TRBJ1-5, with D possibly matching TRBD1 (5 bases). V was shortened by 5 bases and J by 0 bases, with 17 bases between the two germline ends. This CDR3 region has 17 residues. CDR1 and CDR2 (germline): MDHEN, SYDVKM.

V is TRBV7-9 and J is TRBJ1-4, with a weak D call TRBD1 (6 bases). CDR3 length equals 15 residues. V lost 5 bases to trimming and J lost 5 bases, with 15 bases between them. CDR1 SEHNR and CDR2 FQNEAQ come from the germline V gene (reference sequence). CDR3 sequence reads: CASSTRQEKNEKLFF. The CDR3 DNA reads TGTGCCAGCAGCACCCGACAGGAGAAGAATGAAAAACTGTTTTTT.

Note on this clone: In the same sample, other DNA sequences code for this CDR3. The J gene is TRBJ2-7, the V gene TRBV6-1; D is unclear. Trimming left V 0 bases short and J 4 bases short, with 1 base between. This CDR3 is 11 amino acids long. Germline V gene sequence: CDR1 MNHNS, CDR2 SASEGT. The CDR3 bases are TGTGCCAGCAGTGAAGCGTACGAGCAGTACTTC. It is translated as CASSEAYEQYF.

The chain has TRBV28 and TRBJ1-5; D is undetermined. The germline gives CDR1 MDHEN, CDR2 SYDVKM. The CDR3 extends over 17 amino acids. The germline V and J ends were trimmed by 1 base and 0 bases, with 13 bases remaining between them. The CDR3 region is CASSLLATFYSNQPQHF. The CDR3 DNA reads TGTGCCAGCAGTTTATTAGCTACCTTCTATAGCAATCAGCCCCAGCATTTT.

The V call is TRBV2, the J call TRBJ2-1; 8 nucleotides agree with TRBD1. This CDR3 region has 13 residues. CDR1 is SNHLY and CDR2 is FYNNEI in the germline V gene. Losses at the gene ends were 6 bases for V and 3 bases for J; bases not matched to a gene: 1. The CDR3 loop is CASRGTGYNEQFF. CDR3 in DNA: TGTGCCAGCAGGGGGACAGGCTACAATGAGCAGTTCTTC.

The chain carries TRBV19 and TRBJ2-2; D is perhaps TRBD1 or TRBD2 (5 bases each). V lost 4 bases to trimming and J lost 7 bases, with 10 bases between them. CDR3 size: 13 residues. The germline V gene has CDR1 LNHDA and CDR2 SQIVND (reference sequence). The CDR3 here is CASSTGPDGELFF. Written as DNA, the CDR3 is TGTGCCAGTAGTACGGGACCGGACGGGGAGCTGTTTTTT.

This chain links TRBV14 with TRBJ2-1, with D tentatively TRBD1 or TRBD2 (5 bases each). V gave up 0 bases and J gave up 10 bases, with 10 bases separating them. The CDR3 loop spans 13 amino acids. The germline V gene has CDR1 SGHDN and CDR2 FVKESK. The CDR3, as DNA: TGTGCCAGCAGCCAAGACATGAGGGGCGAGCAGTTCTTC. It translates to CASSQDMRGEQFF.

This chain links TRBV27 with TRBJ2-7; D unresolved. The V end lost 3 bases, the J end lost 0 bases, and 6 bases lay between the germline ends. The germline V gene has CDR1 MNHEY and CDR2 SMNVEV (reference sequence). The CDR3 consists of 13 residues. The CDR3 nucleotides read TGTGCCAGCAGTTTCCGGGTCTCCTACGAGCAGTACTTC. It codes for CASSFRVSYEQYF.

CDR3: CASSEWVGQRDEQYF. In DNA, the CDR3 is TGCGCCAGCAGTGAGTGGGTAGGGCAGAGAGACGAGCAGTACTTC. The V gene is TRBV10-2, the J gene TRBJ2-7; the D is unclear. V was pared by 1 base and J by 5 bases, with 15 bases between. The CDR3 spans 15 residues. Germline CDR1 WSHSY, CDR2 SAAADI.

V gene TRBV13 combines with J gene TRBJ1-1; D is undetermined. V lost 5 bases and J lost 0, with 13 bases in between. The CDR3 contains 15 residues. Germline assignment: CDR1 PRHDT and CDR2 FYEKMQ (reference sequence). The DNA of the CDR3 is TGTGCCAGCAGCCCTCCCCTAGGAGTGAACACTGAAGCTTTCTTT. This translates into CASSPPLGVNTEAFF.

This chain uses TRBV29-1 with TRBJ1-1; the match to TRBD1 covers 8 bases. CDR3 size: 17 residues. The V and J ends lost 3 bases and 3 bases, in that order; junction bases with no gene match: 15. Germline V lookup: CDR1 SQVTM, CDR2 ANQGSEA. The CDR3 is CSVERTGNEYHYTEAFF. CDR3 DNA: TGCAGCGTTGAGCGGACAGGGAACGAATACCACTACACTGAAGCTTTCTTT.

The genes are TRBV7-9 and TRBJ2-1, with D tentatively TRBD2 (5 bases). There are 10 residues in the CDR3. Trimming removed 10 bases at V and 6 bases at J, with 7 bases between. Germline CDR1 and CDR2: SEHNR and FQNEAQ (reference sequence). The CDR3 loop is CATEGNEQFF. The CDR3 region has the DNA TGTGCCACCGAGGGCAATGAGCAGTTCTTC.

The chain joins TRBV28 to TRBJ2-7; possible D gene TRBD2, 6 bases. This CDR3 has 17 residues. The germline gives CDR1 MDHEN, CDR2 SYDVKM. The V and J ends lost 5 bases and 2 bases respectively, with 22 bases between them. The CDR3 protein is CASSPSLSGYSTYEQYF. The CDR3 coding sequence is TGTGCCAGCAGTCCATCCTTAAGCGGGTACTCAACCTACGAGCAGTACTTC.

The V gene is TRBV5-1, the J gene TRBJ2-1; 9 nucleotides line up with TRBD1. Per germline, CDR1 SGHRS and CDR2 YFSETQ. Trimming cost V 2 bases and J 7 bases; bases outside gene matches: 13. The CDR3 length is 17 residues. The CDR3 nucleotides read TGCGCCAGCAGCTTCCCCCGATTCGGGGACAGGGAGAATGAGCAGTTCTTC. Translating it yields CASSFPRFGDRENEQFF.

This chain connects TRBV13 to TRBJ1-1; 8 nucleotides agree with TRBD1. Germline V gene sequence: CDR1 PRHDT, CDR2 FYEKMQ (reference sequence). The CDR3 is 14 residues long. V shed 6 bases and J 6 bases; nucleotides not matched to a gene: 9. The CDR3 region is CASRIQGETAEAFF. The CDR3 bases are TGTGCCAGCAGGATACAGGGGGAGACGGCTGAAGCTTTCTTT.

CDR3 sequence reads: CAWSLTGTSYEQYF. In nucleotides, the CDR3 is TGTGCCTGGAGTTTGACAGGCACTTCCTACGAGCAGTACTTC. The chain is built from TRBV30 and TRBJ2-7; possibly TRBD1 for D (6 bases). CDR1 and CDR2 (germline): GTSNPN, SVGIG (reference sequence). CDR3 length: 14 amino acids. V was shortened by 2 bases and J by 1 base, with 12 bases between the two germline ends.

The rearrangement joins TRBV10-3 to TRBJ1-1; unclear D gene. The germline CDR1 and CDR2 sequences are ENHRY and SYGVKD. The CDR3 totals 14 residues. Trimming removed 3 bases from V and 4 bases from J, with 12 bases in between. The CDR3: CAISEPGLGTEAFF. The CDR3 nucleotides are TGTGCCATCAGTGAACCCGGACTGGGCACTGAAGCTTTCTTT.

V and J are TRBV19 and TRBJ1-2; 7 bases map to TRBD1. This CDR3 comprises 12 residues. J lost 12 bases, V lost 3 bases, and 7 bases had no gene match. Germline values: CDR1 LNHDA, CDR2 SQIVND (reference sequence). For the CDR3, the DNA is TGTGCCAGTAGTATCCGACAGGGAGAGGACACCTTC. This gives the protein CASSIRQGEDTF.